These 4 T cell receptor beta chains were all obtained from the same sample, sequenced in a study of T-cell memory formation after mild COVID-19. TCRdb re-derived calls from the 5' RACE reads in MiXCR, one entry per CDR3 protein. The sample lists under 250,000 distinct CDR3 sequences, about 16% occurring once. The sample consisted of PBMCs or a T cell subset sorted from them (not recorded which). Source of these receptors: an adult woman who had mild COVID-19 (a few samples of this study predate the infection). Cell type and time point are not known.

J is TRBJ2-1 and V is TRBV6-2 or TRBV6-3, with 13 nucleotides matching TRBD2. Germline lookup yields CDR1 MNHEY and CDR2 SVGEGT. Trimming at V came to 6 bases and at J to 2 bases, leaving 7 bases not matched to a gene. The length of the CDR3 is 17 residues. CDR3: CASSPTSGRAAYNEQFF. DNA for the CDR3: TGTGCCAGCAGCCCCACTAGCGGGAGGGCCGCCTACAATGAGCAGTTCTTC.

V usage is TRBV29-1 and J usage is TRBJ2-3, with D unresolved. The CDR3 runs to 14 residues. Trimming took off 5 bases at V and 4 bases at J, with 16 bases between the two ends. The germline gives CDR1 SQVTM, CDR2 ANQGSEA. The DNA of the CDR3 is TGCAGCGTTCGTCGGGCCCAAGGTGCAGATACGCAGTATTTT. Its translation: CSVRRAQGADTQYF.

This clonotype showed up just a few times. Germline and junction disagree at one end, which may indicate a read error. The V and J genes are TRBV30 and TRBJ2-5; either TRBD1 or TRBD2 may supply D (6 bases each). CDR1 GTSNPN and CDR2 SVGIG come from the germline V gene (reference sequence). The CDR3 contains 13 residues. The CDR3: CARRVRGQETQYF. CDR3 nucleotide sequence: TGTGCCAGGAGGGTGAGGGGGCAAGAGACCCAGTACTTC.

V gene TRBV27 combines with J gene TRBJ2-4; no firm D call. The CDR3 has 13 residues. Germline-derived CDR1 and CDR2 are MNHEY and SMNVEV (reference sequence). V was pared by 5 bases and J by 1 base, with 6 bases between. The CDR3 loop is CASSPLAKNIQYF. DNA of the CDR3: TGTGCCAGCAGTCCCCTGGCCAAAAACATTCAGTACTTC.